This TCR beta chain was documented in a study of CD8 T cells in ankylosing spondylitis. This clonotype has just a few counts. Its specificity is unknown. The J segment lost 7 bases and the V segment lost 1 base, leaving 6 bases of the junction unmatched. The CDR3 is made up of 16 amino acids. Germline assignment: CDR1 LGHNA and CDR2 YNFKEQ. Scientists made TCR beta libraries using quantitative 5'-RACE with molecular barcodes. MiXCR, run by TCRdb on the 5' RACE reads, gives a single entry per CDR3 protein. The data contain approximately 140,000 distinct CDR3 sequences, about a sixth of them singletons. General study findings and limits: Peripheral blood samples showed relatively rare disease-linked clones, and these clones were CD8+. Matched ankylosing spondylitis synovial fluid reportedly showed significant enrichment of disease-linked clones. In ankylosing spondylitis blood, a motif of about eight highly homologous TCR beta variants appeared characteristic. There were earlier reports of some motif variants in reactive arthritis synovial fluid and blood.

This TCR came from a male donor with ankylosing spondylitis. The sequenced sample consisted of blood, either unsorted or a sorted T cell fraction (not recorded which). This rearrangement joins TRBV4-2 to TRBJ2-1; 11 positions agree with TRBD2. The CDR3, as DNA: TGTGCCAGCAGCCAAGGGGGGCTAGCGGGAGGAAATGAGCAGTTCTTC. This codes for CASSQGGLAGGNEQFF.